This TCR beta chain was recorded in a study of blood T cell repertoires in COVID-19. Per the original methods: Estimated nucleated cell counts came from reference gene primer amplification. The method was immunoSEQ multiplex PCR; TCRdb's version includes in-frame clones alone and lacks a portion of them. The V and J calls and clone size are taken from that table; D and trimming were inferred from the DNA. This table holds around 38,000 clones, around 86% found once. Trimming removed 2 bases from V and 6 bases from J; junction bases left unmatched: 1. The CDR3 covers 15 residues. The specimen was peripheral blood. The TCR comes from a man between 65 and 85 years old with acute or convalescent COVID-19. The J gene is TRBJ1-6, the V gene TRBV23-1, with 10 bases that match TRBD1. TRBV23-1 is an open reading frame whose function is uncertain. The CDR3 reads CASSQGDRGNSPLHF. DNA of the CDR3: TGCGCCAGCAGTCAAGGGGACAGGGGTAATTCACCCCTCCACTTT.